The 16 T cell receptor beta chains presented below share a single source sample, sequenced in a study of CXCR3-negative and CXCR3-positive naive CD8 T cells. Overall study findings and caveats: CXCR3-positive naive cells had TRB CDR3s that were more hydrophobic than CXCR3-negative naive cells had.

All TRB cDNA libraries came from 5' RACE performed with UMI labels. TCRdb re-called the 5' RACE reads; one entry per CDR3 protein, DNA not given. The sample holds about 70,000 distinct CDR3 sequences. The antigens for these receptors are not known. The sequencing sample was made of naive CXCR3+ CD8+ T cells from blood. Subset indicated: CD45RO-CCR7+CD27+CD95- naive CD8+ T cells expressing CXCR3 (TNR3+). Every receptor here comes from a human donor in good health. Some clones in this sample may be carry-over from other donors' samples.

The rearrangement links TRBV7-9 to TRBJ2-7. CDR3 length: 12 amino acids. CDR1 is SEHNR and CDR2 is FQNEAQ in the germline V gene (reference sequence). CDR3: CASSLSATEQYF.

The CDR3 protein is CASSYTDRVGAPLHF. The chain carries TRBV7-9 and TRBJ1-6; the TCRdb D gene call, TRBD1, has no DNA to confirm it. Germline V gives CDR1 SEHNR, CDR2 FQNEAQ (reference sequence). The CDR3 totals 15 residues.

The chain has TRBV28 and TRBJ1-5; TCRdb's assignment of TRBD1 cannot be checked, as there is no DNA. The CDR3 totals 19 residues. CDR1 is MDHEN and CDR2 is SYDVKM in the germline V gene. This chain's CDR3 is CASSTAGSTRGASNQPQHF.

The V and J genes are TRBV7-7 and TRBJ1-4; the D gene TCRdb calls, TRBD1, cannot be checked with no DNA. The CDR3 has 16 amino acids. The germline gives CDR1 SSHAT, CDR2 FNYEAQ (reference sequence). The CDR3 reads CASSPWGPATNEKLFF. The whole variable domain, filled in from reference TRBV7-7 and TRBJ1-4, reads GAGVSQSPRYKVTKRGQDVTLRCDPISSHATLYWYQQALGQGPEFLTYFNYEAQPDKSGLPSDRFSAERPEGSISTLTIQRTEQRDSAMYRCASSPWGPATNEKLFFGSGTQLSVL.

The V call is TRBV20-1, the J call TRBJ2-1; lacking DNA, the TRBD2 call made by TCRdb goes unchecked. This CDR3 contains 18 residues. Germline CDR1 and CDR2: DFQATT and SNEGSKA (reference sequence). The CDR3 sequence is CSAPGLAGGRGSYNEQFF.

This sequence joins TRBV28 and TRBJ2-7; TCRdb calls TRBD1, which cannot be checked without DNA. The CDR3 consists of 14 residues. The germline CDR1 and CDR2 sequences are MDHEN and SYDVKM. The CDR3 loop is CASSPQTGAYEQYF. Based on the CDR3 plus reference TRBV28 and TRBJ2-7, the full variable domain is DVKVTQSSRYLVKRTGEKVFLECVQDMDHENMFWYRQDPGLGLRLIYFSYDVKMKEKGDIPEGYSVSREKKERFSLILESASTNQTSMYLCASSPQTGAYEQYFGPGTRLTVT.

V gene TRBV7-2 combines with J gene TRBJ2-7. Germline V gene lookup returns CDR1 SGHTA and CDR2 FQGNSA. The CDR3 extends over 13 amino acids. The CDR3 sequence is CASSSWELYEQYF.

V is TRBV4-3 and J is TRBJ2-3; TCRdb lists TRBD2, though no DNA is available to test this call. Germline lookup yields CDR1 LGHNA and CDR2 YSLEER. The CDR3 spans 16 residues. CDR3 amino acids: CASSLEVVGSTDTQYF.

This chain links TRBV27 with TRBJ1-1; the TCRdb call, TRBD1, lacks DNA for checking. The CDR3 length is 12 residues. CDR1 is MNHEY, CDR2 SMNVEV, per germline (reference sequence). The CDR3 here is CASRRGDTEAFF.

The rearrangement links TRBV21-1 to TRBJ2-7. TRBV21-1 is deemed a pseudogene. This CDR3 region has 13 residues. CDR3 sequence reads: CASIQDRSYEQYF.

This chain links TRBV20-1 with TRBJ2-5. This CDR3 comprises 13 residues. The germline V gene has CDR1 DFQATT and CDR2 SNEGSKA (reference sequence). The CDR3: CSASVGHQETQYF.

This clonotype ranks as medium-sized in terms of frequency. This sequence joins TRBV30 and TRBJ1-2; TCRdb names TRBD1, which stays unverified in the absence of DNA. Germline CDR1 and CDR2: GTSNPN and SVGIG (reference sequence). This CDR3 region has 17 residues. The CDR3 spells CAWSVPGLGGTNYGYTF.

This rearrangement joins TRBV28 to TRBJ1-1; TCRdb picks TRBD1, but there is no DNA to check that call. Germline CDR1 MDHEN, CDR2 SYDVKM. This CDR3 comprises 18 residues. The CDR3 is CASSSHRGANLGPSEAFF. Variable domain in full (rest from reference TRBV28 and TRBJ1-1): DVKVTQSSRYLVKRTGEKVFLECVQDMDHENMFWYRQDPGLGLRLIYFSYDVKMKEKGDIPEGYSVSREKKERFSLILESASTNQTSMYLCASSSHRGANLGPSEAFFGQGTRLTVV.

This rearrangement joins TRBV23-1 to TRBJ2-2. TRBV23-1 is placed among ORFs of uncertain function. The CDR3 covers 21 residues. Here the CDR3 reads CASSQSEWVQYTKGNTGELFF.

The chain employs TRBV30 and TRBJ1-5. Germline V CDR1 and CDR2: GTSNPN, SVGIG (reference sequence). The CDR3 runs to 16 residues. The CDR3 reads CAWSGGQGYSNQPQHF.

CDR3 loop: CASSKQGALPIEQYF. The genes are TRBV27 and TRBJ2-7; TCRdb's D call of TRBD1 is untestable without DNA. Germline CDR1 reads MNHEY; CDR2 reads SMNVEV (reference sequence). This CDR3 is 15 amino acids long.